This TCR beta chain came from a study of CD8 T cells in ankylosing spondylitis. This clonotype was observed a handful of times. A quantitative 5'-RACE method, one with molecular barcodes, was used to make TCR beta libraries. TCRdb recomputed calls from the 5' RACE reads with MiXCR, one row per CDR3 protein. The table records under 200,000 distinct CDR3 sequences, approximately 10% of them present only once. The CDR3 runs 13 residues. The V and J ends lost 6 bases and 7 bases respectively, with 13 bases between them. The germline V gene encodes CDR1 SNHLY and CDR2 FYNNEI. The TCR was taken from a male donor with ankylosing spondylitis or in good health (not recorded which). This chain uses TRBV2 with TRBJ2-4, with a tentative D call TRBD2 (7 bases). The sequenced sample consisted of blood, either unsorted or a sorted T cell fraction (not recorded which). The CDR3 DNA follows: TGTGCCAGCAGGGGAGGGGGGGCTAACATTCAGTACTTC. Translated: CASRGGGANIQYF. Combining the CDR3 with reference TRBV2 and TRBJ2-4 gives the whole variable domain EPEVTQTPSHQVTQMGQEVILRCVPISNHLYFYWYRQILGQKVEFLVSFYNNEISEKSEIFDDQFSVERPDGSNFTLKIRSTKLEDSAMYFCASRGGGANIQYFGAGTRLSVL.